Here is one T cell receptor (beta chain) with its context. Its cognate antigen is unknown. These data originate in a study of shared clonotypes between healthy human individuals. Division of CD4+ cells produced a CD45RA+ naive subset and a CD45RA-negative memory subset. Clones were sequenced by immunoSEQ multiplex PCR, and TCRdb holds only the in-frame ones, with some missing. This table holds 1.6 million or so clones, just under 99% found once. The V end was cut by 4 bases, the J end by 6 bases, with 19 bases between. Germline V gives CDR1 SGHVS, CDR2 FQNEAQ. CDR3 length: 16 residues. Broader study findings: The researchers took only blood, and tissue repertoires probably look different. Naive CD4 clonotype sharing across a few donors was approximately 5.2%.

The receptor was isolated from a man under 40 in good health. Sequences were obtained from naive CD4+ T cells sorted from blood. The subset: CD45RA+ positively selected. This rearrangement joins TRBV7-8 to TRBJ1-5; D remains ambiguous. As DNA, the CDR3 is TGTGCCAGCAGCTCCTCTCGGGTGCCCTTCGGTCAGCCCCAGCATTTT. As protein: CASSSSRVPFGQPQHF.